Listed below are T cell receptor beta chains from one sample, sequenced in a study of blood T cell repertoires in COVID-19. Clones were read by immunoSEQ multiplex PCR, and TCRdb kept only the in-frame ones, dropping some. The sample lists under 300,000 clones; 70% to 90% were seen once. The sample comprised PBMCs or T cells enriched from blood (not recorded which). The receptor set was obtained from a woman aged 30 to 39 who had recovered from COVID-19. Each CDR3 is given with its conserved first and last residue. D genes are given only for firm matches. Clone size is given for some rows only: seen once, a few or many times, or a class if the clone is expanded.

TGTGCCAGCAGCTTAGTAGCCGAGCAGTACTTC	CASSLVAEQYF	.	TRBJ2-7	.	TRBV11-3
TGTGCCAGCAGCCCCCGGGACTCTAAGTCAGGCGGGGAGCTGTTTTTT	CASSPRDSKSGGELFF	.	TRBJ2-2	.	TRBV7-2
TGTGCCAGCACAACAGGGTCTCAGCCCCAGCATTTT	CASTTGSQPQHF	.	TRBJ1-5	.	TRBV2
TGTGCCAGCAGCTCAGCTGGGACAGCCGGCGGGGAGCTGTTTTTT	CASSSAGTAGGELFF	.	TRBJ2-2	TRBD1	TRBV11-2
TGTGCCAGCAGCCAAGAGGCAGGGGCAAGCTCCTACGAGCAGTACTTC	CASSQEAGASSYEQYF	.	TRBJ2-7	.	TRBV3-1/TRBV3-2
TGTGCCAGCAGGCTAGCGGGGGGGCGCTGGAGCACAGATACGCAGTATTTT	CASRLAGGRWSTDTQYF	.	TRBJ2-3	TRBD2	TRBV27
TGTGCCAGCAGCTTAGACCGTAAGACCGGGCGGGGAGGCCCGGCTGAAGCTTTCTTT	CASSLDRKTGRGGPAEAFF	.	TRBJ1-1	.	TRBV7-9
TGTGCCAGCAGTTTAAAATTTTTGGGGGCCCAAGAGACCCAGTACTTC	CASSLKFLGAQETQYF	.	TRBJ2-5	.	TRBV28
TGTGCCTGGAGCGGAACGACGACTAGCGGAAATCCCACAGATACGCAGTATTTT	CAWSGTTTSGNPTDTQYF	.	TRBJ2-3	TRBD2	TRBV30
TGTGCCAGCAGCCGGGACATTCCCCGTCGCGGCGAGCAGTACTTC	CASSRDIPRRGEQYF	.	TRBJ2-7	.	TRBV7-9
TGTGCCAGTCGGGAATCGGGTAATTCACCCCTCCACTTT	CASRESGNSPLHF	.	TRBJ1-6	.	TRBV27
TGCGCCAGCAGCAGAATAGCGGGAGCTTCGAATACCGGGGAGCTGTTTTTT	CASSRIAGASNTGELFF	.	TRBJ2-2	TRBD2	TRBV5-1
TGTGCAAGTCGCCCCAGGACGACAGGCTCTGGAAACACCATATATTTT	CASRPRTTGSGNTIYF	.	TRBJ1-3	.	TRBV12-2
TGTGCCAGCAGTTACACTGGACAGGCTATCACAGATACGCAGTATTTT	CASSYTGQAITDTQYF	.	TRBJ2-3	TRBD1	TRBV6-5
TGTGCCTGGAGTGTACACGGACAGAGGGTAAACCAGCCCCAGCATTTT	CAWSVHGQRVNQPQHF	.	TRBJ1-5	.	TRBV30
TGTGCCAGTAGTATAGATCTCTCCTACGAGCAGTACTTC	CASSIDLSYEQYF	.	TRBJ2-7	.	TRBV19
TGTGCCAGTAGTATAAGAATACGGGGGAACACTGAAGCTTTCTTT	CASSIRIRGNTEAFF	.	TRBJ1-1	.	TRBV19
TGCGCCAGCAGCCAAGGCTTGCAGGGTTTAGTTGAAAAACTGTTTTTT	CASSQGLQGLVEKLFF	.	TRBJ1-4	.	TRBV4-1
TGTGCCAGCAGTACAACAGGGGTCGGCGGCTACACCTTC	CASSTTGVGGYTF	.	TRBJ1-2	TRBD1	TRBV28
TGTGCCAGCAGTTTGTTGGGCCCTGGTGACAGAGAGCCTGGCTACACCTTC	CASSLLGPGDREPGYTF	.	TRBJ1-2	.	TRBV28
TGTGCCAGCAGCCTCAGGGGTCTTGGGTATGGCTACACCTTC	CASSLRGLGYGYTF	.	TRBJ1-2	.	TRBV7-9
TGTGCCAGCAGTTTCAACCCAACCGGCTACGAGCAGTACTTC	CASSFNPTGYEQYF	.	TRBJ2-7	.	TRBV27
TGTGCCAGCAGTGCAGGGGGCCCCTACTACGAGCAGTACTTC	CASSAGGPYYEQYF	.	TRBJ2-7	TRBD1	TRBV25-1
TGTGCCAGCACCCCACAGGGAAGGGAAGAAAAACTGTTTTTT	CASTPQGREEKLFF	.	TRBJ1-4	.	TRBV5-6
TGCGCCAGCAGCGCACGGGACTCCTTTCTCGGGGATTCCTACAATGAGCAGTTCTTC	CASSARDSFLGDSYNEQFF	few	TRBJ2-1	.	TRBV5-1
TGCGCCAGCAGCTTGTTCCAACAGGGTTCTACTGGAAACACCATATATTTT	CASSLFQQGSTGNTIYF	.	TRBJ1-3	.	TRBV5-1
TGTGCCAGCAGCGTAGTGGTAGGGGCCCCCACTGAAGCTTTCTTT	CASSVVVGAPTEAFF	once	TRBJ1-1	.	TRBV9
TGTGCCAGCAGCGCGACGGCAGGAGGTAATTCACCCCTCCACTTT	CASSATAGGNSPLHF	.	TRBJ1-6	.	TRBV28
TGTGCCAGCAGGCCGACAGGGGGCGAGGAGACCCAGTACTTC	CASRPTGGEETQYF	.	TRBJ2-5	TRBD1	TRBV28
TGTGCCAGCAGCGTAGATAGGGACAGGGGGTTCTACGAGCAGTACTTC	CASSVDRDRGFYEQYF	.	TRBJ2-7	TRBD1	TRBV9
TGTGCCAGCAGCTTAGAGGGCGGGACCGGGGAGCTGTTTTTT	CASSLEGGTGELFF	.	TRBJ2-2	.	TRBV7-9
TGTGCCAGCAGCTTCCCGGCAGATACGCAGTATTTT	CASSFPADTQYF	.	TRBJ2-3	.	TRBV7-8
TGTGCCAGCACTAGCGGATCCTACAATGAGCAGTTCTTC	CASTSGSYNEQFF	.	TRBJ2-1	TRBD2	TRBV27
TGTGCCAGCAGCTTAAAAGGGGTTAGCAATCAGCCCCAGCATTTT	CASSLKGVSNQPQHF	once	TRBJ1-5	.	TRBV7-3
TGTGCCAGCAGTTTTTACGCAACTAGCGGAACACAAGAGACCCAGTACTTC	CASSFYATSGTQETQYF	.	TRBJ2-5	TRBD2	TRBV28
TGTGCCAGCAGTTATACAGGGAGCTTTAGCGAGCAGTACTTC	CASSYTGSFSEQYF	.	TRBJ2-7	.	TRBV27
TGTGCCAGCAGCTCCTCCGAGCGGGGAGGCTCCTACAATGAGCAGTTCTTC	CASSSSERGGSYNEQFF	.	TRBJ2-1	TRBD2	TRBV5-4
TGTGCCAGCAGGGGACAGGGAATGGTCGGGGAGCTGTTTTTT	CASRGQGMVGELFF	few	TRBJ2-2	TRBD1	TRBV27
TGTGCCAGCAGCTTAGATCCAGTGTGGAACACTGAAGCTTTCTTT	CASSLDPVWNTEAFF	.	TRBJ1-1	.	TRBV7-2
TGTGCCAGCGAGGGCGAACAAGAGACCCAGTACTTC	CASEGEQETQYF	.	TRBJ2-5	.	TRBV28
TGTGCCAGCAGTTTAGCAAGGGGTTCTGAAGCTTTCTTT	CASSLARGSEAFF	.	TRBJ1-1	.	TRBV27
TGTGCCAGCAGTGTGACTCAGTACCAAGAGACCCAGTACTTC	CASSVTQYQETQYF	once	TRBJ2-5	.	TRBV2
TGTGCCAGCAGTTACTCCCAGGGGTCCCACGAGCAGTACTTC	CASSYSQGSHEQYF	.	TRBJ2-7	.	TRBV6-5